A single sample gave rise to the 30 T cell receptor beta chains below, sequenced in a study of CD8 T cells in ankylosing spondylitis. TCRdb re-derived calls from the 5' RACE reads in MiXCR, one entry per CDR3 protein. The data contain some 30,000 distinct CDR3 sequences, 14% of them singletons. Sequencing used blood. The receptors here all came from a male donor with ankylosing spondylitis or in good health (not recorded which).

The chain carries TRBV12-3 or TRBV12-4 and TRBJ2-3; D is ambiguous. The CDR3 covers 11 residues. The ends were cut back, 1 base at V and 6 bases at J, with 2 bases in the middle. CDR3 coding DNA: TGTGCCAGCAGTTTAGTGGATACGCAGTATTTT. Residues: CASSLVDTQYF.

The chain couples TRBV11-3 to TRBJ2-1; D is undetermined. This CDR3 spans 14 amino acids. Germline loops: CDR1 SGHNT, CDR2 YENEEA. Trimming removed 0 bases from V and 1 base from J, with 4 bases in between. The DNA of the CDR3 is TGTGCCAGCAGCTTAGAGGGTTCCTACAATGAGCAGTTCTTC. Amino acid sequence: CASSLEGSYNEQFF.

The rearrangement uses TRBV5-1 and TRBJ2-5; D gene unclear. V was trimmed by 1 base and J by 4 bases, leaving 8 bases between them. The germline gives CDR1 SGHRS, CDR2 YFSETQ. CDR3 size: 13 residues. DNA for the CDR3: TGCGCCAGCAGCTTGAACGGACGAGAGACCCAGTACTTC. It yields the protein CASSLNGRETQYF.

A few counts support this clonotype. The V gene is TRBV28, the J gene TRBJ2-7, with D uncertain. Per germline, CDR1 MDHEN and CDR2 SYDVKM. V lost 1 base to trimming and J lost 2 bases, with 6 bases between them. The CDR3 consists of 13 residues. DNA for the CDR3: TGTGCCAGCAGTTTATTTTCGGCCTACGAGCAGTACTTC. This sequence encodes CASSLFSAYEQYF. Using reference TRBV28 and TRBJ2-7 for the parts outside the CDR3, the full variable domain is DVKVTQSSRYLVKRTGEKVFLECVQDMDHENMFWYRQDPGLGLRLIYFSYDVKMKEKGDIPEGYSVSREKKERFSLILESASTNQTSMYLCASSLFSAYEQYFGPGTRLTVT.

The chain recombines TRBV5-1 with TRBJ2-7; 7 bases agree with TRBD1. Germline CDR1 reads SGHRS; CDR2 reads YFSETQ. The CDR3 sequence is 15 residues long. V dropped 0 bases and J dropped 2; count of bases not matched to a gene: 5. The CDR3 coding sequence is TGCGCCAGCAGCTTGGGGCAGGGGGACCCCTACGAGCAGTACGTC. This translates into CASSLGQGDPYEQYV.

The J gene is TRBJ1-4, the V gene TRBV7-6; D unclear. This CDR3 has 16 amino acids. Trimming shortened V by 3 bases and J by 5 bases, and 16 bases separated the two germline ends. Looked up from germline, CDR1 is SGHVS and CDR2 is FNYEAQ. The CDR3 DNA follows: TGTGCCAGCAGCTTGAGTCCCGGATGGCTGAATGAAAAACTGTTTTTT. Protein: CASSLSPGWLNEKLFF. Filled out from reference TRBV7-6 and TRBJ1-4, the complete variable domain reads GAGVSQSPRYKVTKRGQDVALRCDPISGHVSLYWYRQALGQGPEFLTYFNYEAQQDKSGLPNDRFSAERPEGSISTLTIQRTEQRDSAMYRCASSLSPGWLNEKLFFGSGTQLSVL.

This clonotype was counted at least ten times. V gene TRBV7-2 combines with J gene TRBJ2-2, with D unresolved. The CDR3 contains 16 residues. Germline loops: CDR1 SGHTA, CDR2 FQGNSA. Trimming pared 5 bases from V and 4 bases from J, leaving 17 bases between. Here the CDR3 reads CASSRTTTAGTGELFF. DNA of the CDR3: TGTGCCAGCAGCCGTACCACCACAGCTGGCACCGGGGAGCTGTTTTTT. The full variable domain, rest sourced from reference TRBV7-2 and TRBJ2-2, is GAGVSQSPSNKVTEKGKDVELRCDPISGHTALYWYRQSLGQGLEFLIYFQGNSAPDKSGLPSDRFSAERTGGSVSTLTIQRTQQEDSAVYLCASSRTTTAGTGELFFGEGSRLTVL.

In its sample, this clonotype was seen a few times. The chain is built from TRBV7-9 and TRBJ2-7; D may be TRBD1 or TRBD2 (5 bases each). The V end lost 6 bases, the J end lost 3 bases, and 15 bases lay between the germline ends. Germline assignment: CDR1 SEHNR and CDR2 FQNEAQ (reference sequence). The CDR3 runs to 14 residues. The CDR3 sequence: CASRAPGPNYEQYF. The CDR3 nucleotides read TGTGCCAGCAGGGCCCCGGGACCGAACTACGAGCAGTACTTC.

This clonotype was detected a few times. The V and J genes are TRBV23-1 and TRBJ2-7, with a tentative D call TRBD2 (5 bases). TRBV23-1 is labeled an ORF, and its function is uncertain. Trimming left V 4 bases short and J 6 bases short, with 13 bases between. There are 13 residues in the CDR3. In nucleotides, the CDR3 is TGCGCCAGCAGTCCGGACTCTTTCGGCGAGCAGTACTTC. Translated, it gives CASSPDSFGEQYF.

This clonotype was counted a single time. The chain combines TRBV6-2 or TRBV6-3 with TRBJ2-1; TRBD2 matches at 7 bases. CDR1 and CDR2 from the germline V gene are MNHEY and SVGEGT. V lost 6 bases, J lost 2 bases, and 10 bases stayed unmatched. The CDR3 is made up of 16 amino acids. In DNA, the CDR3 is TGTGCCAGCAGCCGCTCGCCGGGACTACCCTACAATGAGCAGTTCTTC. Protein product: CASSRSPGLPYNEQFF.

The rearrangement joins TRBV6-2 or TRBV6-3 to TRBJ1-4; D not resolved. The CDR3 runs to 13 residues. Germline V CDR1 and CDR2: MNHEY, SVGEGT. Trimming pared 6 bases from V and 8 bases from J, leaving 13 bases between. CDR3 region: CASSRALAEKLFF. The CDR3 DNA sequence: TGTGCCAGCAGCCGGGCCTTGGCGGAAAAACTGTTTTTT.

The V gene is TRBV5-1, the J gene TRBJ2-7; 11 bases map to TRBD2. Trimming removed 2 bases from V and 4 bases from J; junction bases left unmatched: 5. The CDR3 is 15 amino acids. CDR1 is SGHRS, CDR2 YFSETQ, per germline. The CDR3 protein is CASSLTSGSRYEQYF. The CDR3 region has the DNA TGCGCCAGCAGCTTAACTAGCGGGAGTCGTTACGAGCAGTACTTC.

In its sample, this clonotype was seen a few times. This chain uses TRBV6-5 with TRBJ2-3; 9 bases are a match to TRBD1. The CDR3 totals 14 residues. The junction had 4 bases not matched to a gene; V was cut back by 5 bases and J by 4 bases. From germline, CDR1 is MNHEY and CDR2 SVGAGI. The CDR3 bases are TGTGCCAGCAGTAGGGGACAGGGTTCAGATACGCAGTATTTT. Translated: CASSRGQGSDTQYF.

This clonotype was seen ten or more times. This rearrangement joins TRBV29-1 to TRBJ2-3, with D perhaps TRBD2 (6 bases). V was trimmed by 0 bases and J by 4 bases, leaving 11 bases between them. Germline values: CDR1 SQVTM, CDR2 ANQGSEA. CDR3 length: 14 residues. CDR3 DNA: TGCAGCGTTGAAGACAGCGGAGGGGCAGATACGCAGTATTTT. Translating gives CSVEDSGGADTQYF.

The V gene is TRBV21-1, the J gene TRBJ2-3; the table names TRBD2, a call not compared with the DNA. TRBV21-1 is marked as a pseudogene. This CDR3 comprises 16 residues. CDR3 bases: TGTGCCAGCAGCGAAAAACTAGCGGGGGGTGCAGATACGCAGTATTTT. This gives the protein CASSEKLAGGADTQYF.

This sequence joins TRBV5-1 and TRBJ2-5; TRBD1 aligns across 8 bases. With V trimmed by 7 bases and J by 1 base, 9 bases remained unmatched. The CDR3 contains 15 residues. CDR1 SGHRS and CDR2 YFSETQ come from the germline V gene. CDR3 bases: TGCGCCAGCGAACGGGACAGGCACCTCCAAGAGACCCAGTACTTC. Encoded protein: CASERDRHLQETQYF.

There are a few counts of this clonotype. The rearrangement uses TRBV5-1 and TRBJ1-1; D ambiguous. CDR1 and CDR2 (germline): SGHRS, YFSETQ. Trimming took off 4 bases at V and 3 bases at J, with 13 bases between the two ends. The CDR3 spans 14 residues. Here the CDR3 reads CASSPLDGDTEAFF. CDR3 sequence (DNA): TGCGCCAGCAGCCCCCTGGATGGAGACACTGAAGCTTTCTTT.

This clonotype was seen a handful of times. This rearrangement joins TRBV6-2 or TRBV6-3 to TRBJ2-7, with D possibly being TRBD1 (6 bases). This CDR3 is 13 amino acids long. Germline loops: CDR1 MNHEY, CDR2 SVGEGT. V was pared by 8 bases and J by 2 bases, with 13 bases between. The CDR3 nucleotides read TGTGCCAGCCATACGTGGGACACCTACGAGCAGTACGTC. This codes for CASHTWDTYEQYV.

In this sample, this clonotype turned up a few times. The V gene is TRBV5-1, the J gene TRBJ2-1; 7 nucleotides line up with TRBD1. The CDR3 totals 15 residues. CDR1 and CDR2 from the germline V gene are SGHRS and YFSETQ. The trim removed 2 bases at V and 3 bases at J, leaving 5 bases unmatched. The CDR3, as DNA: TGCGCCAGCAGCTTACGAGGGGGCCGCTACAATGAGCAGTTCTTC. Its protein product is CASSLRGGRYNEQFF.

The chain recombines TRBV7-9 with TRBJ2-5, with 11 bases identical to TRBD2. CDR3 length equals 15 residues. Germline CDR1 and CDR2: SEHNR and FQNEAQ (reference sequence). The junction had 4 bases not matched to a gene; V was cut back by 5 bases and J by 2 bases. CDR3 nucleotides: TGTGCCAGCAGCCGGACTAGCGGGCCTCAAGAGACCCAGTACTTC. Translation gives CASSRTSGPQETQYF.

The chain has TRBV7-3 and TRBJ2-2; 7 positions agree with TRBD2. CDR1 and CDR2 from the germline V gene are SGHTA and FQGTGA. The length of the CDR3 is 16 residues. With V trimmed by 6 bases and J by 1 base, 8 bases remained unmatched. Written as DNA, the CDR3 is TGTGCCAGCAGTCCTCTAGCGGCCTGGAACACCGGGGAGCTGTTTTTT. Protein product: CASSPLAAWNTGELFF.

The chain links TRBV28 to TRBJ2-3; D ambiguous. This CDR3 spans 14 amino acids. Germline CDR1 and CDR2: MDHEN and SYDVKM. Trimming removed 10 bases from V and 1 base from J, with 15 bases in between. CDR3 protein: CATLRARRTDTQYF. The CDR3 DNA reads TGTGCCACCCTTCGGGCTCGACGCACAGATACGCAGTATTTT.

This clonotype was seen a few times. In DNA, the CDR3 is TGCGCCAGCAGCTTGGGACAGGTGAGCACTGAAGCTTTCTTT. As protein: CASSLGQVSTEAFF. V is TRBV5-1 and J is TRBJ1-1; TRBD1 might be the D (6 bases). Trimming pared 0 bases from V and 4 bases from J, leaving 10 bases between. CDR3 length equals 14 residues. Germline lookup yields CDR1 SGHRS and CDR2 YFSETQ. Variable domain in full (rest from reference TRBV5-1 and TRBJ1-1): KAGVTQTPRYLIKTRGQQVTLSCSPISGHRSVSWYQQTPGQGLQFLFEYFSETQRNKGNFPGRFSGRQFSNSRSEMNVSTLELGDSALYLCASSLGQVSTEAFFGQGTRLTVV.

The V call is TRBV20-1, the J call TRBJ2-2; D remains ambiguous. Germline CDR1 DFQATT, CDR2 SNEGSKA (reference sequence). The V and J ends lost 5 bases and 6 bases respectively, with 10 bases between them. The CDR3 totals 12 residues. The CDR3 DNA reads as TGCAGTGCTGGATTCCCACCCGGGGAGCTGTTTTTT. Protein sequence: CSAGFPPGELFF.

This clonotype was found a few times. V is TRBV20-1 and J is TRBJ2-3; the match to TRBD2 covers 9 bases. The germline V gene has CDR1 DFQATT and CDR2 SNEGSKA (reference sequence). V shed 2 bases, J shed 4 bases, and the junction held 10 bases outside the gene matches. The CDR3 is 16 residues long. CDR3 region: CSARSPEGGRADTQYF. For the CDR3, the DNA is TGCAGTGCTAGATCCCCTGAGGGCGGGAGGGCAGATACGCAGTATTTT.

In its sample, this clonotype was seen a few times. The genes are TRBV28 and TRBJ2-4; 7 nucleotides line up with TRBD2. V gave up 4 bases and J gave up 4 bases; unmatched junction bases: 7. Germline values: CDR1 MDHEN, CDR2 SYDVKM. The CDR3 consists of 15 residues. This chain's CDR3 is CASSSTSKSKNIQYF. DNA of the CDR3: TGTGCCAGCAGTTCGACTAGCAAGTCTAAAAACATTCAGTACTTC. Full variable domain (rest looked up from reference TRBV28 and TRBJ2-4): DVKVTQSSRYLVKRTGEKVFLECVQDMDHENMFWYRQDPGLGLRLIYFSYDVKMKEKGDIPEGYSVSREKKERFSLILESASTNQTSMYLCASSSTSKSKNIQYFGAGTRLSVL.

This chain uses TRBV29-1 with TRBJ2-6; TRBD2 might be the D (5 bases). CDR3 size: 16 residues. V was trimmed by 5 bases and J by 0 bases, leaving 14 bases between them. CDR1 is SQVTM and CDR2 is ANQGSEA in the germline V gene. The CDR3 nucleotides are TGCAGCGTTTCTGAGTCCGGGGACTCTGGGGCCAACGTCCTGACTTTC. This encodes CSVSESGDSGANVLTF.

This sequence joins TRBV18 and TRBJ2-7; D ambiguous. This CDR3 has 11 residues. The V gene lost 6 bases and the J gene lost 6 bases, with 9 bases spanning the gap. The germline V gene encodes CDR1 KGHSH and CDR2 LQKENI. The CDR3 DNA reads as TGTGCCAGCTCCCCGGGCGCCGAGCAGTACTTC. It encodes CASSPGAEQYF.

This clonotype has a handful of counts. This chain joins TRBV7-3 and TRBJ2-2; TRBD2 is a possible D gene (5 bases). From germline, CDR1 is SGHTA and CDR2 FQGTGA. Trimming took off 4 bases at V and 2 bases at J, with 11 bases between the two ends. The CDR3 runs 15 residues. The CDR3 protein is CASSSRTGNTGELFF. CDR3 bases: TGTGCCAGCAGCTCACGGACGGGAAACACCGGGGAGCTGTTTTTT.

This clonotype turned up a few times. The chain uses TRBV4-1 and TRBJ2-1, with 10 bases matching TRBD2. V trimming: 1 base; J trimming: 7 bases; junction bases outside the gene matches: 7. The CDR3 totals 16 residues. In germline, CDR1 is MGHRA, CDR2 YSYEKL. CDR3 region: CASSQGAGGPMNEQFF. The CDR3, as DNA: TGCGCCAGCAGCCAAGGAGCGGGAGGGCCGATGAATGAGCAGTTCTTC.